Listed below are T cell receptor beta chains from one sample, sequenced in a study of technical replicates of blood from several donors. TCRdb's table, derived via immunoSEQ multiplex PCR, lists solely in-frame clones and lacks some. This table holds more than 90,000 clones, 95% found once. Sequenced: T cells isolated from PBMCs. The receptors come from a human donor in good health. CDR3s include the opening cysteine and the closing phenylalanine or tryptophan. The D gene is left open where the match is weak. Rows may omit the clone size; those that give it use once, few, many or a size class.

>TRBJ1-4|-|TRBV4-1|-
TGCGCCAGCAGCCAAGTAAGGGGGTCGCGGAAAAAACTGTTTTTT
CASSQVRGSRKKLFF
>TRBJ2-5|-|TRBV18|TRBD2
TGTGCCAGCAACGGACTAGCGGGGGTAGAGACCCAGTACTTC
CASNGLAGVETQYF
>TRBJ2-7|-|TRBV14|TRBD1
TGTGCCAGCAGAACGACAGGGTCTATCTACGAGCAGTACTTC
CASRTTGSIYEQYF
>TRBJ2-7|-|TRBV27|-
TGTGCCAGCAGTTTTGGGGGGGACACAAAGAATGAATACGAGCAGTACTTC
CASSFGGDTKNEYEQYF
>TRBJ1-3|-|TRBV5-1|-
TGCGCCAGCAGCTTGGACCCCTTGATGGGCAGGCCGTCTGGAAACACCATATATTTT
CASSLDPLMGRPSGNTIYF
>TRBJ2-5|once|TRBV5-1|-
TGCGCCAGCAGCTTAGCCGTACAAGAGACCCAGTACTTC
CASSLAVQETQYF
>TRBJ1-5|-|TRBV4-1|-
TGCGCCAGCAGCCAAGTCTCGGGGAGTCAGCCCCAGCATTTT
CASSQVSGSQPQHF
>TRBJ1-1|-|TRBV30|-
TGTGCCTGGCGGGATATGACTGAAGCTTTCTTT
CAWRDMTEAFF
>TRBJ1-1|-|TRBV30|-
TGTGCCTGGAGTGTAACAGAGAACACTGAAGCTTTCTTT
CAWSVTENTEAFF
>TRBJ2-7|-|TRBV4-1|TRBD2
TGCGCCAGCAGCCCGGGACTAGCGGGGATCTACGAGCAGTACTTC
CASSPGLAGIYEQYF
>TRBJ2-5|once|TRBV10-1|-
TGCGCCAGCAGCTCACAGTCACAAGAGACCCAGTACTTC
CASSSQSQETQYF
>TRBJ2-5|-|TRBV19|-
TGTGCCAGTAGCACTAGAGGAGAAGAGACCCAGTACTTC
CASSTRGEETQYF
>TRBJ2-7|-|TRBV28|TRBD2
TGTGCCAGCAACATGGGCGGGAGCCCCTACGAGCAGTACTTC
CASNMGGSPYEQYF
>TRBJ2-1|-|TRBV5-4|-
TGTGCCAGCAGCTTGGTCGGTGGGGGAGGTCGCAATGAGCAGTTCTTC
CASSLVGGGGRNEQFF
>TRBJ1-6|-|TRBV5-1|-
TGCGCCAGCAGCTCCCGGGGGTTAGACCTCTATAATTCACCCCTCCACTTT
CASSSRGLDLYNSPLHF
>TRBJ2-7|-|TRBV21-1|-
TGTGCCAGCAGCACCCCCCCGGAGACCTACGAGCAGTACTTC
CASSTPPETYEQYF
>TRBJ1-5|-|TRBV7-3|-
TGTGCCAGCAGCTTAAGACAAACGGAAGATCAGCCCCAGCATTTT
CASSLRQTEDQPQHF
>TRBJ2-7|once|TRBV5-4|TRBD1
TGTGCCAGCAGCAGACCGGGACAGACCGACTCCGAGCAGTACTTC
CASSRPGQTDSEQYF
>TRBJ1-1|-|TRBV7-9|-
TGTGCCAGCAGCTTCGGTTTGTCGCGAAATGGTGAAGCTTTCTTT
CASSFGLSRNGEAFF
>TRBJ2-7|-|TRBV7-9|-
TGTGCCAGCAGCTTACAGAGGAGTTCCTACGAGCAGTACTTC
CASSLQRSSYEQYF
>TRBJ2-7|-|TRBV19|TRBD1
TGTGCCAGTAGGGAACCGGGACAGGGAAGCGAGCAGTACTTC
CASREPGQGSEQYF
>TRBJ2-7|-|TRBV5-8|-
TGTGCCAGCAGCCGGTGGACAGCTAGGTTTTACGAGCAGTACTTC
CASSRWTARFYEQYF
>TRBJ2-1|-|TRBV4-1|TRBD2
TGCGCCAGCAGCCAAGATTTGAGCGGGAGGGCCTATTTAAATGAGCAGTTCTTC
CASSQDLSGRAYLNEQFF
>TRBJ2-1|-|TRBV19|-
TGTGCCAGTGCAGATAAAGACTTTTTCGATGAGCAGTTCTTC
CASADKDFFDEQFF
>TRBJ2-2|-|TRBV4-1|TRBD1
TGCGCCAGCAGCCCGACAGGGTGGGACACCGGGGAGCTGTTTTTT
CASSPTGWDTGELFF
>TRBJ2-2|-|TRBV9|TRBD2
TGTGCCAGCAGCGTAGTGGGCGGGAGGAACACCGGGGAGCTGTTTTTT
CASSVVGGRNTGELFF
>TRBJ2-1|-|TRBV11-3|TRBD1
TGTGCCAGCAGCGCGACAGGGGATGAGCAGTTCTTC
CASSATGDEQFF
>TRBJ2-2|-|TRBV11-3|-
TGTGCCAGCAGCTTTTCCAGAATTCCCGGGGAGCTGTTTTTT
CASSFSRIPGELFF
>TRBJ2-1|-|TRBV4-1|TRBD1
TGCGCCAGCAGCCGGGGGACAGACCGTACGCCGCGGCAGTTCTTC
CASSRGTDRTPRQFF
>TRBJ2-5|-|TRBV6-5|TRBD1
TGTGCCAGCAGTACATCCGGGACAGGAGAGACCCAGTACTTC
CASSTSGTGETQYF
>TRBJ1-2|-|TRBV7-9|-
TGTGCCAGCAGCTTGCAGGGTAGTAACTATGGCTACACCTTC
CASSLQGSNYGYTF
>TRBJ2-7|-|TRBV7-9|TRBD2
TGTGCCAGCAGCCCCGCGGGAGGCACCTACGAGCAGTACTTC
CASSPAGGTYEQYF
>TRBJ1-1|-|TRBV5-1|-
TGCGCCAGCAGCTTGTTCACCCCGGGGGACACTGAAGCTTTCTTT
CASSLFTPGDTEAFF
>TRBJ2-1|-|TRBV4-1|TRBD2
TGCGCCAGCAGCCAAGTCGCTAGCGGGGCCCTTTCCTACAATGAGCAGTTCTTC
CASSQVASGALSYNEQFF
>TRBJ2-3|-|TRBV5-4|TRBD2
TGTGCCAGCAGCGCCGGGACTAGCGGGATTGTTACAGATACGCAGTATTTT
CASSAGTSGIVTDTQYF
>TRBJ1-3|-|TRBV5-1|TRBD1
TGCGCCAGCAGCTTGAACCTCCTCCAGGGGGCACCTGGAAACACCATATATTTT
CASSLNLLQGAPGNTIYF